Given below is one TCR beta chain in context. Its antigen is undetermined. Only in-frame clones appear in the TCRdb table, and some are missing; sequencing was by immunoSEQ multiplex PCR. This sample carries approximately 80,000 clones, about 89% of them seen once, and the ten largest clones take roughly 0.31%. CDR1 is SGDLS and CDR2 is YYNGEE in the germline V gene. V lost 3 bases and J 0 bases, leaving 15 bases between the germline ends. The CDR3 spans 17 residues. This specimen comes from a study of graft-versus-host responses after intestinal transplantation. Turning to the study itself: Anti-thymocyte globulin induction, then tacrolimus and steroids for approximately 3 years, went to all recipients. Study results and caveats: Detected in recipient marrow were GvH clones, some of which were first observed in ileum or blood.

The genes are TRBV9 and TRBJ1-4, with D unclear. This clonotype was sampled from a human donor who received an intestinal transplant. This specimen was unstimulated CD4+ T cells sorted from spleen or lymph node cells, taken before intestinal transplant. CDR3 amino acids: CASSARGLVATNEKLFF. For the CDR3, the DNA is TGTGCCAGCAGCGCCCGAGGCTTAGTTGCAACTAATGAAAAACTGTTTTTT. The entire variable domain, with the rest obtained from reference TRBV9 and TRBJ1-4, is as follows: DSGVTQTPKHLITATGQRVTLRCSPRSGDLSVYWYQQSLDQGLQFLIQYYNGEERAKGNILERFSAQQFPDLHSELNLSSLELGDSALYFCASSARGLVATNEKLFFGSGTQLSVL.